These T cell receptor beta chains were read from a single sample in a study of naive and memory T cell subsets. TCRdb ran MiXCR on the 5' RACE reads and lists one entry per CDR3 protein. The sample consists of more than 45,000 distinct CDR3 sequences, approximately 4.5% of them appearing once. All receptors come from a female donor in good health. Both conserved end residues are part of each CDR3. The D gene is left open where the match is weak. Rows may omit the clone size; those that give it use once, few, many or a size class.

CAIATQNYGYTF	TGTGCCATCGCGACCCAAAACTATGGCTACACCTTC	TRBV10-3	TRBJ1-2	-	many
CASRITGPNNYGYTF	TGTGCCAGTAGGATAACAGGGCCGAACAACTATGGCTACACCTTC	TRBV19	TRBJ1-2	-	-
CATSSPTRGGGIYEQYF	TGTGCCACCAGCAGTCCCACCCGGGGGGGAGGGATCTACGAGCAGTACTTC	TRBV15	TRBJ2-7	TRBD2	many
CASSLALPGADTQYF	TGTGCCAGCAGCTTAGCGTTACCAGGCGCAGATACGCAGTATTTT	TRBV7-2	TRBJ2-3	-	-
CRNLRWGTHEQYF	TGCAGGAATCTACGTTGGGGTACCCACGAGCAGTACTTC	TRBV20-1	TRBJ2-7	-	few
CATSRDQGEKLFF	TGTGCCACCAGCAGAGATCAGGGAGAAAAACTGTTTTTT	TRBV15	TRBJ1-4	-	few
CASSSQSWAGADTQYF	TGTGCCAGCAGTTCCCAGTCTTGGGCGGGAGCAGATACGCAGTATTTT	TRBV27	TRBJ2-3	TRBD2	many
CASSPTTSLVEQFF	TGTGCCAGCAGCCCAACGACTAGTTTGGTTGAGCAGTTCTTC	TRBV7-2	TRBJ2-1	-	medium-sized
CASSDRYQGLNTGELFF	TGCGCCAGCAGTGACCGGTATCAGGGACTCAACACCGGGGAGCTGTTTTTT	TRBV10-1	TRBJ2-2	-	many
CASTPPGLAGPNSYEQYF	TGTGCCAGCACTCCACCGGGACTAGCGGGACCCAACTCCTACGAGCAGTACTTC	TRBV28	TRBJ2-7	TRBD2	few
CSASRGRDYGYTF	TGCAGTGCTAGCAGGGGGCGGGACTATGGCTACACCTTC	TRBV20-1	TRBJ1-2	TRBD1	few
CSVFSGAAYNEQFF	TGCAGCGTTTTTTCGGGAGCGGCCTACAATGAGCAGTTCTTC	TRBV29-1	TRBJ2-1	-	many
CASSLARRGYNEQFF	TGTGCCAGCAGCTTAGCGAGGAGGGGCTACAATGAGCAGTTCTTC	TRBV7-2	TRBJ2-1	-	many
CASSLGQGRNEQFF	TGTGCCAGCAGCTTGGGACAGGGTAGGAATGAGCAGTTCTTC	TRBV5-4	TRBJ2-1	TRBD1	few
CSARPTGRGETQYF	TGCAGTGCTAGACCAACAGGGCGAGGAGAGACCCAGTACTTC	TRBV20-1	TRBJ2-5	-	many
CASKPGTTLQNTEAFF	TGCGCCAGTAAACCCGGGACAACACTTCAGAACACTGAAGCTTTCTTT	TRBV5-1	TRBJ1-1	-	many
CATGGSAGTDTQYF	TGTGCCACCGGGGGGAGTGCCGGTACAGATACGCAGTATTTT	TRBV24-1	TRBJ2-3	-	many
CASKRQQADTQYF	TGTGCCAGCAAAAGACAGCAAGCAGATACGCAGTATTTT	TRBV19	TRBJ2-3	-	few
CASSNTGAEQYF	TGTGCCAGCAGTAATACAGGCGCCGAGCAGTACTTC	TRBV12-3/TRBV12-4	TRBJ2-7	-	many
CASSVRTDYNSPLHF	TGTGCCAGCAGCGTTCGGACGGACTATAATTCACCCCTCCACTTT	TRBV14	TRBJ1-6	-	few
CASSIHGASGTEAFF	TGTGCCAGCAGTATCCATGGGGCTAGCGGCACTGAAGCTTTCTTT	TRBV28	TRBJ1-1	-	many
CASSIGQILSGYTF	TGTGCCAGTAGTATCGGACAGATCCTCAGTGGCTACACCTTC	TRBV19	TRBJ1-2	-	many
CASRGGDNTGELFF	TGTGCCAGCAGGGGCGGGGATAACACCGGGGAGCTGTTTTTT	TRBV7-9	TRBJ2-2	-	many
CASSTPSRFRGPSYNEQFF	TGTGCCAGTAGTACCCCATCGCGATTCAGGGGCCCTTCCTACAATGAGCAGTTCTTC	TRBV19	TRBJ2-1	-	many
CASSIAGTLSYEQYF	TGTGCCAGCAGCATCGCCGGGACACTATCCTACGAGCAGTACTTC	TRBV9	TRBJ2-7	-	many
CSAGQGGTEAFF	TGCAGCGCGGGACAGGGTGGGACTGAAGCTTTCTTT	TRBV29-1	TRBJ1-1	TRBD1	many